Below, one TCR beta chain is given with its context. Its target is unknown. Read sequence stops 3 residues before the CDR3 end, and the germline J gene provides the missing end. Related graft donors supplied nonmyeloablative bone marrow transplants, and mixed chimerism was transient. Losses at the gene ends were 1 base for V and 0 bases for J; bases not matched to a gene: 6. The CDR3 totals 18 residues. CDR1 and CDR2 (germline): SGHVS, FNYEAQ. These data come from a study of Tregs in tolerant kidney transplant recipients. Profiled with immunoSEQ multiplex PCR; TCRdb holds only in-frame clones, not every one. Recorded here are about 23,000 clones; the top ten clones represent 3.5% to 4.5%. Study outcomes and limitations: Biological reproducibility was not directly addressed, but technical replication error appeared minimal. For some patients, primers changed over time, blocking nucleotide-level comparison. Activated donor B cell expansion appeared to reveal the most relevant donor-specific TCRbeta repertoire.

The sample in question was CD4+ T cells from blood (PBMCs), obtained 6 months after the transplant. The chain joins TRBV7-6 to TRBJ2-2; TRBD2 agrees at 9 bases. The TCR comes from a human patient who received a combined kidney and bone marrow transplant. Some T cells may be provided by the graft donor. Incomplete CDR3 DNA: TGTGCCAGCAGCTTAGTGATAGCGGGAGCCGCGAACACCGGGGAG. This gives the protein CASSLVIAGAANTGE. The whole CDR3 protein reads CASSLVIAGAANTGELFF.